This T cell receptor (beta chain) was found in a study of T cell changes during pregnancy in multiple sclerosis. The length of the CDR3 is 15 residues. The germline V gene has CDR1 MNHNS and CDR2 SASEGT. With 10 bases clipped from V and 7 bases from J, the junction kept 17 bases outside the gene matches. Sequencing used immunoSEQ multiplex PCR; TCRdb keeps in-frame clones, though not all of them. The sample gives approximately 70,000 clones, around 94% of which show up once; less than 0.15% is in the top ten. The source is a female donor with multiple sclerosis, enrolled in a pregnancy study. The chain employs TRBV6-1 and TRBJ2-7, with TRBD1 matching 9 bases. The sample was CD4+ T cells from peripheral blood mononuclear cells, taken after pregnancy. The CDR3 DNA follows: TGTGCCACTCGGCGGGCGGGACAGGGTTCTTTAGAGCAGTACTTC. Residues: CATRRAGQGSLEQYF.